The sample holds a few counts of the clone carrying this T cell receptor (beta chain). This entry is derived from a study of blood T cells in healthy people across ages. A sample-barcoded 5' primer and a J-beta primer mix were used in a second PCR of about 6 to 11 cycles. TCRdb used MiXCR to reprocess the 5' RACE reads, holding one entry per CDR3 protein. Among some 760,000 distinct CDR3 sequences, about 25% were seen once, and the ten largest hold 9% to 9.5%. The junction had 3 bases not matched to a gene; V was cut back by 4 bases and J by 1 base. Germline assignment: CDR1 SEHNR and CDR2 FQNEAQ (reference sequence). The CDR3 totals 15 residues. The sample was also linked to a second study, of T cells of mothers and their children.

The receptor was derived from a boy between 10 and 17 years old in good health. The sample taken for sequencing was blood. This sequence joins TRBV7-9 and TRBJ2-2; 7 bases match TRBD1. The CDR3 reads CASSSGQQNTGELFF. CDR3 coding DNA: TGTGCCAGCAGCTCGGGACAGCAGAACACCGGGGAGCTGTTTTTT. The whole variable domain, filled in from reference TRBV7-9 and TRBJ2-2, reads DTGVSQNPRHKITKRGQNVTFRCDPISEHNRLYWYRQTLGQGPEFLTYFQNEAQLEKSRLLSDRFSAERPKGSFSTLEIQRTEQGDSAMYLCASSSGQQNTGELFFGEGSRLTVL.